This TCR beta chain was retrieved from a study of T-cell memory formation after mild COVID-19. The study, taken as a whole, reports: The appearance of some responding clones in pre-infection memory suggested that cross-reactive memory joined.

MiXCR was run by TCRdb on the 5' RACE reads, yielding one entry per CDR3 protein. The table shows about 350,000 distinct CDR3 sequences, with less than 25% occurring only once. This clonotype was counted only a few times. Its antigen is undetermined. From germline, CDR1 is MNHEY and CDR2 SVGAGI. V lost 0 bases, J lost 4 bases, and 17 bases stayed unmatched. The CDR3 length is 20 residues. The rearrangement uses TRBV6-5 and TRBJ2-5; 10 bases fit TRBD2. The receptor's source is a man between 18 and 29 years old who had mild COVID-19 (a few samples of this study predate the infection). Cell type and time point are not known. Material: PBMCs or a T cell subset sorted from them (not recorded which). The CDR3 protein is CASSYSMGLAGDNLGETQYF. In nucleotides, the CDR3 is TGTGCCAGCAGTTACTCGATGGGGCTAGCGGGGGATAATTTGGGAGAGACCCAGTACTTC.